This record concerns one TCR beta chain sequence. CDR1 is MNHEY and CDR2 is SMNVEV in the germline V gene (reference sequence). V lost 5 bases and J lost 8, with 12 bases in between. The CDR3 consists of 12 residues. This entry is derived from a study of multiple sclerosis patients with progressive multifocal leukoencephalopathy. Sequencing was at survey level. The assay was immunoSEQ multiplex PCR, and TCRdb's table has in-frame clones only and misses some. The sample carries approximately 35,000 clones, about 88% recorded once. Time point reported: time of PML onset. The TCR originated in a human donor with progressive multifocal leukoencephalopathy. V is TRBV27 and J is TRBJ1-1; unclear D gene. Material: PBMCs, obtained from a patient treated with natalizumab. For the CDR3, the DNA is TGTGCCAGCAGTCCCCTTCGAGGGGAAGCTTTCTTT. Translation: CASSPLRGEAFF.